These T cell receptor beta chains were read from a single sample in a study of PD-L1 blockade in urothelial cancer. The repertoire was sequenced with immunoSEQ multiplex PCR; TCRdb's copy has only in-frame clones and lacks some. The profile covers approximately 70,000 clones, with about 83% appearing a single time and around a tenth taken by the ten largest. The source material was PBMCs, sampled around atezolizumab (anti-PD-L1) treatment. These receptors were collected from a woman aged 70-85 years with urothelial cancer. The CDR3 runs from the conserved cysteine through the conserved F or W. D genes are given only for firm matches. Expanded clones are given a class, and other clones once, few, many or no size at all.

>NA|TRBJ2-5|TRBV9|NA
CASSVDPGQSETQYF
TGTGCCAGCAGCGTAGACCCCGGACAGTCAGAGACCCAGTACTTC
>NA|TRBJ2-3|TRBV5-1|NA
CASSLVPRGTDTQYF
TGCGCCAGCAGCTTGGTCCCCCGGGGCACAGATACGCAGTATTTT
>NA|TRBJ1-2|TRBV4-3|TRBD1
CASSPDRGGLWYGYTF
TGCGCCAGCAGCCCGGACAGGGGAGGCCTATGGTATGGCTACACCTTC
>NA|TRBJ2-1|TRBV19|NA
CASSTGSSGYEQFF
TGTGCCAGTAGTACCGGGTCCTCGGGGTATGAGCAGTTCTTC
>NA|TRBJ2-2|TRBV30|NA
CAWRVVTGSFTGELFF
TGTGCCTGGAGGGTCGTTACCGGGAGTTTTACCGGGGAGCTGTTTTTT
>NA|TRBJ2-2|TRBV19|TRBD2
CASSILGLAGLATGELFF
TGTGCCAGTAGTATCCTAGGACTAGCGGGTTTAGCCACCGGGGAGCTGTTTTTT
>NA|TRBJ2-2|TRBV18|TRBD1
CASSPDRSTGELFF
TGTGCCAGCTCACCGGACAGGTCCACCGGGGAGCTGTTTTTT
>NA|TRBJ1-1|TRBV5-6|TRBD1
CASSLGTGSKAFF
TGTGCCAGCAGCTTGGGGACAGGGTCGAAGGCTTTCTTT
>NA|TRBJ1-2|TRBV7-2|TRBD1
CASSLTGFNYGYTF
TGTGCCAGCAGCCTGACAGGGTTTAACTATGGCTACACCTTC
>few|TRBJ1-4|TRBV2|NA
CASGQTPATNEKLFF
TGTGCCAGCGGACAGACTCCCGCAACTAATGAAAAACTGTTTTTT
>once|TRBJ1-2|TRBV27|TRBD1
CASSLSPGQGSYGYTF
TGTGCCAGCAGTTTGTCCCCCGGACAGGGGTCCTATGGCTACACCTTC
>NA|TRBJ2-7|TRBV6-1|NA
CASSDGGPGRGSYEQYF
TGTGCCAGCAGTGATGGGGGCCCGGGACGCGGCTCCTACGAGCAGTACTTC
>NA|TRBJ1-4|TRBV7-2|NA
CASSTGTSPTNEKLFF
TGTGCCAGCAGCACTGGGACATCTCCAACTAATGAAAAACTGTTTTTT
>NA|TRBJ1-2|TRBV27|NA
CASWGQGRGYTF
TGTGCCAGCTGGGGGCAGGGACGTGGCTACACCTTC
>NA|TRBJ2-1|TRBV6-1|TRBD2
CASSVKPGLAGGNEQFF
TGTGCCAGCAGTGTCAAACCGGGACTAGCGGGGGGCAATGAGCAGTTCTTC
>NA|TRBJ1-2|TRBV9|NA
CASSVAQGPNYGYTF
TGTGCCAGCAGCGTAGCACAGGGACCTAACTATGGCTACACCTTC
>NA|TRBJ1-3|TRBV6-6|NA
CASSDGKDGNTIYF
TGTGCCAGCAGCGACGGGAAAGACGGAAACACCATATATTTT
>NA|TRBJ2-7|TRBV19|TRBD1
CASSIPGQGTYEQYF
TGTGCCAGTAGTATACCGGGACAGGGAACCTACGAGCAGTACTTC